This T cell receptor beta chain was identified during a study of early T cells in non-severe SARS-CoV-2 infection. Overall study context: RNA in bulk from unsorted whole blood was sequenced, and chains were unpaired.

Each single cDNA molecule received a unique molecular identifier. TCRdb re-analysed the 5' RACE reads in MiXCR, keeping a single row per CDR3 protein. Seen here are approximately 46,000 distinct CDR3 sequences, around 6% observed once, and the top ten hold around 12%. Ten or more counts support this clonotype. As yet, its antigen is unknown. General study results and limits: The VDJdb matching leaned toward anti-spike CD8 responses and overlooked private and CD4 specificities.

CDR1 is SGHTA and CDR2 is FQGNSA in the germline V gene. CDR3 length: 13 residues. V lost 5 bases and J 7 bases, leaving 12 bases between the germline ends. The clonotype was recovered from an adult who was a healthcare worker with PCR-confirmed SARS-CoV-2 infection or an uninfected control (not recorded which). The V gene is TRBV7-2, the J gene TRBJ1-5, with TRBD1 as a possible D gene (6 bases). Sequencing was done on a sample of whole blood. The CDR3 spells CASSLTRGQPQHF. The CDR3 nucleotides read TGTGCCAGCAGCCTGACAAGGGGGCAGCCCCAGCATTTT.